These 22 T cell receptor beta chains were all obtained from the same sample, sequenced in a study of blood T cell repertoires in COVID-19. Assay: immunoSEQ multiplex PCR; the TCRdb copy retains only in-frame clones and omits some. The sample shows under 200,000 clones, 70% to 90% of them seen only once. Sequenced material: peripheral blood. These receptors were obtained from a man aged 55 to 70 with active or convalescent COVID-19.

This clone was counted once. The chain joins TRBV7-2 to TRBJ2-7; D not resolved. This CDR3 spans 15 amino acids. From germline, CDR1 is SGHTA and CDR2 FQGNSA. V shed 5 bases and J shed 6 bases, with 20 bases lying between them. The CDR3 nucleotides read TGTGCCAGCAGCCACGGAATAAATAGAAGAGGCGAGCAGTACTTC. This codes for CASSHGINRRGEQYF.

V is TRBV27 and J is TRBJ1-2; TRBD1 aligns across 10 bases. This CDR3 spans 15 amino acids. Germline loops: CDR1 MNHEY, CDR2 SMNVEV (reference sequence). Trimming took 5 bases from V and 5 from J; bases not matched to a gene: 8. The chain's CDR3 is CASSPGTGVPYGYTF. The CDR3 coding sequence is TGTGCCAGCAGTCCGGGGACAGGGGTCCCATATGGCTACACCTTC.

The chain combines TRBV29-1 with TRBJ1-2; possible D gene TRBD1, 6 bases. Looked up from germline, CDR1 is SQVTM and CDR2 is ANQGSEA. Trimming removed 4 bases from V and 8 bases from J, with 14 bases in between. There are 12 residues in the CDR3. The CDR3: CSVGGGQEGYTF. CDR3 nucleotides: TGCAGCGTTGGCGGGGGCCAGGAGGGCTACACCTTC. The complete variable domain, with remaining parts taken from reference TRBV29-1 and TRBJ1-2, reads SAVISQKPSRDICQRGTSLTIQCQVDSQVTMMFWYRQQPGQSLTLIATANQGSEATYESGFVIDKFPISRPNLTFSTLTVSNMSPEDSSIYLCSVGGGQEGYTFGSGTRLTVV.

The chain joins TRBV27 to TRBJ1-1; D is ambiguous. Trimming removed 1 base from V and 3 bases from J, with 6 bases in between. CDR1 MNHEY and CDR2 SMNVEV come from the germline V gene (reference sequence). The CDR3 has 13 amino acids. CDR3 protein: CASSLYSDTEAFF. The CDR3 DNA reads as TGTGCCAGCAGTTTATACTCGGACACTGAAGCTTTCTTT.

The chain employs TRBV4-2 and TRBJ1-2, with 7 bases that match TRBD1. Trimming at V came to 6 bases and at J to 2 bases, leaving 6 bases not matched to a gene. The CDR3 runs 14 residues. Germline CDR1 is LGHNA and CDR2 is YNFKEQ. In DNA form, the CDR3 reads TGTGCCAGCAGTACCAAGGGACAGAACTATGGCTACACCTTC. This codes for CASSTKGQNYGYTF.

Turning to this clone: The sample holds other DNA sequences that translate to the same CDR3. The chain recombines TRBV30 with TRBJ1-3; D gene ambiguous. This CDR3 is built from 14 residues. V was shortened by 3 bases and J by 4 bases, with 13 bases between the two germline ends. The germline gives CDR1 GTSNPN, CDR2 SVGIG (reference sequence). In DNA form, the CDR3 reads TGTGCCTGGAGCCCATCGACTGGGGGAAACACCATATATTTT. This sequence encodes CAWSPSTGGNTIYF.

The V call is TRBV6-1, the J call TRBJ2-5, with D possibly being TRBD2 (6 bases). Between the trimmed V and J ends, which lost 2 bases and 5 bases, there was a span of 12 bases. Germline V gene sequence: CDR1 MNHNS, CDR2 SASEGT. The CDR3 length is 14 residues. The CDR3 DNA sequence: TGTGCCAGCAGTGAATTTGCTGCGGGGGAGACCCAGTACTTC. It is translated as CASSEFAAGETQYF.

This chain links TRBV6-6 with TRBJ1-1; D is possibly TRBD1 (5 bases). CDR3 length: 14 residues. Per the germline V gene, CDR1 is MNHNY and CDR2 is SVGAGI (reference sequence). The V end lost 3 bases, the J end lost 6 bases, and 14 bases lay between the germline ends. CDR3 bases: TGTGCCAGCAGTTATGCTAGGGAGGGACCTGAAGCTTTCTTT. Translation: CASSYAREGPEAFF.

This chain links TRBV30 with TRBJ2-3; 10 bases map to TRBD2. This CDR3 has 15 residues. V was clipped by 0 bases and J by 8 bases; unmatched bases: 8. Germline V lookup: CDR1 GTSNPN, CDR2 SVGIG (reference sequence). The CDR3 DNA follows: TGTGCCTGGAGTGTTAGCGGGGGGCTTCCGGGTACGCAGTATTTT. Protein sequence: CAWSVSGGLPGTQYF.

The CDR3 spells CASSQPILAGGYEQYF. In nucleotides, the CDR3 is TGCGCCAGCAGTCAGCCGATTCTAGCGGGGGGGTACGAGCAGTACTTC. The V call is TRBV23-1, the J call TRBJ2-7; 12 positions agree with TRBD2. TRBV23-1 is designated an ORF whose function remains uncertain. V shed 3 bases and J 4 bases; nucleotides not matched to a gene: 7. There are 16 residues in the CDR3.

The CDR3 sequence: CASIARNSLNTEAFF. The CDR3 DNA reads as TGTGCCAGCATTGCCCGGAACAGCCTGAACACTGAAGCTTTCTTT. The chain uses TRBV2 and TRBJ1-1; D unclear. Trimming pared 7 bases from V and 0 bases from J, leaving 15 bases between. Germline-derived CDR1 and CDR2 are SNHLY and FYNNEI. There are 15 residues in the CDR3. Using reference TRBV2 and TRBJ1-1 for the parts outside the CDR3, the full variable domain is EPEVTQTPSHQVTQMGQEVILRCVPISNHLYFYWYRQILGQKVEFLVSFYNNEISEKSEIFDDQFSVERPDGSNFTLKIRSTKLEDSAMYFCASIARNSLNTEAFFGQGTRLTVV.

This clone appeared many times. V gene TRBV7-9 combines with J gene TRBJ2-2; 7 bases line up with TRBD1. Germline CDR1 is SEHNR and CDR2 is FQNEAQ (reference sequence). This CDR3 has 16 residues. V was pared by 3 bases and J by 0 bases, with 4 bases of the junction left unmatched. CDR3 loop: CASSFSGGTNTGELFF. The CDR3 nucleotides are TGTGCCAGCAGCTTCTCAGGGGGTACGAACACCGGGGAGCTGTTTTTT.

This sequence joins TRBV4-2 and TRBJ1-5; 8 positions agree with TRBD1. Looked up from germline, CDR1 is LGHNA and CDR2 is YNFKEQ. With V trimmed by 1 base and J by 4 bases, 6 bases remained unmatched. The CDR3 sequence is 16 residues long. CDR3 nucleotide sequence: TGTGCCAGCAGCCAAGGGACAGGGTTAAGGAATCAGCCCCAGCATTTT. It translates to CASSQGTGLRNQPQHF.

This chain links TRBV9 with TRBJ2-3; 8 bases line up with TRBD2. The junction had 4 bases not matched to a gene; V was cut back by 0 bases and J by 4 bases. Germline CDR1 and CDR2: SGDLS and YYNGEE. CDR3 length equals 15 residues. The chain's CDR3 is CASSVGRGGPDTQYF. In DNA form, the CDR3 reads TGTGCCAGCAGCGTAGGACGGGGGGGGCCAGATACGCAGTATTTT.

V gene TRBV7-9 combines with J gene TRBJ2-5; the D gene is possibly TRBD2 (6 bases). V shed 1 base and J shed 4 bases, with 16 bases lying between them. The length of the CDR3 is 16 residues. Germline lookup yields CDR1 SEHNR and CDR2 FQNEAQ (reference sequence). DNA for the CDR3: TGTGCCAGCAGCTTAGTTGGCGGGGCTGTAGGAGAGACCCAGTACTTC. The encoded protein is CASSLVGGAVGETQYF.

This clone showed up many times. The chain is built from TRBV14 and TRBJ1-1, with a possible D match to TRBD1 (5 bases). CDR1 and CDR2 (germline): SGHDN, FVKESK. V lost 8 bases to trimming and J lost 3 bases, with 16 bases between them. The CDR3 sequence is 14 residues long. CDR3 in amino acids: CASDSLSGYTEAFF. CDR3 coding DNA: TGTGCCAGCGATTCTCTCTCAGGGTACACTGAAGCTTTCTTT.

V is TRBV18 and J is TRBJ2-3; 7 nucleotides agree with TRBD2. Germline assignment: CDR1 KGHSH and CDR2 LQKENI. Trimming took 2 bases from V and 0 from J; bases not matched to a gene: 2. The CDR3 sequence is 15 residues long. CDR3 bases: TGTGCCAGCTCACCAGGGGGACTAAGCACAGATACGCAGTATTTT. This codes for CASSPGGLSTDTQYF. The variable domain in full, completed from reference TRBV18 and TRBJ2-3, reads NAGVMQNPRHLVRRRGQEARLRCSPMKGHSHVYWYRQLPEEGLKFMVYLQKENIIDESGMPKERFSAEFPKEGPSILRIQQVVRGDSAAYFCASSPGGLSTDTQYFGPGTRLTVL.

The chain combines TRBV9 with TRBJ1-2, with 9 bases matching TRBD1. The CDR3 spans 15 residues. CDR1 is SGDLS, CDR2 YYNGEE, per germline. The V gene end was trimmed by 4 bases and the J gene end by 7 bases; junction bases not matched to a gene: 11. The CDR3 sequence: CASSPGRGQGRGYTF. The CDR3 nucleotides read TGTGCCAGCAGCCCTGGCAGGGGACAGGGACGTGGCTACACCTTC. Together with reference TRBV9 and TRBJ1-2, the CDR3 gives the full variable domain: DSGVTQTPKHLITATGQRVTLRCSPRSGDLSVYWYQQSLDQGLQFLIQYYNGEERAKGNILERFSAQQFPDLHSELNLSSLELGDSALYFCASSPGRGQGRGYTFGSGTRLTVV.

This clone was seen a single time. The chain joins TRBV4-1 to TRBJ2-1; D perhaps matches TRBD2 (5 bases). Between the trimmed V and J ends, which lost 1 base and 4 bases, there was a span of 8 bases. Germline CDR1 and CDR2: MGHRA and YSYEKL. CDR3 length: 14 amino acids. DNA for the CDR3: TGCGCCAGCAGCCAAGCCCGGGGATACAATGAGCAGTTCTTC. Its protein is CASSQARGYNEQFF.

The CDR3 loop is CASSLQGNRVNTEAFF. CDR3 DNA: TGCGCCAGCAGCTTACAGGGAAATCGGGTGAACACTGAAGCTTTCTTT. This chain links TRBV4-1 with TRBJ1-1; D may be TRBD1 (6 bases). Germline V gene sequence: CDR1 MGHRA, CDR2 YSYEKL. This CDR3 is built from 16 residues. V was cut by 5 bases and J by 0 bases, with 16 bases left in between.

CDR3 amino acids: CASSGDRGPHSEQFF. CDR3 DNA sequence: TGTGCCAGTAGTGGAGACAGGGGGCCTCATTCTGAGCAGTTCTTC. The chain carries TRBV19 and TRBJ2-1, with 10 bases fitting TRBD1. This CDR3 has 15 residues. V gave up 5 bases and J gave up 9 bases; unmatched junction bases: 10. CDR1 LNHDA and CDR2 SQIVND come from the germline V gene (reference sequence).

The chain recombines TRBV7-9 with TRBJ2-1; D not resolved. This CDR3 region has 13 residues. Trimming took 5 bases from V and 5 from J, leaving 10 bases between them. Germline CDR1 SEHNR, CDR2 FQNEAQ (reference sequence). CDR3 bases: TGTGCCAGCAGCGCGCCGCTGGACAATGAGCAGTTCTTC. The encoded protein is CASSAPLDNEQFF.